This paragraph reports one T cell receptor (beta chain). Its antigen is not identified. The entry originates in a study of T cells after yellow fever vaccination. Study-level results: Faster peaking, at day 5 versus 15, marked a secondary response that was weaker. Abundant clonotypes (contaminants from the bulk population) could be present in FACS-sorted repertoires. Detected again after the booster were most primary-vaccination clones, at 96% CD4 and 70% to 90% CD8.

TCRdb re-derived calls from the 5' RACE reads in MiXCR, one entry per CDR3 protein. The table lists a few hundred thousand distinct CDR3 sequences, around 17% of them singletons. V gave up 7 bases and J gave up 2 bases; unmatched junction bases: 5. This CDR3 region has 13 residues. Germline CDR1 reads ENHRY; CDR2 reads SYGVKD. The rearrangement uses TRBV10-3 and TRBJ2-7, with 7 bases aligning to TRBD2. Source: PBMCs, taken 4 to 6 days after the first yellow fever vaccination. The receptor was isolated from a man younger than 30 who received the YFV17D yellow fever vaccine. This chain's CDR3 is CAITGGSTYEQYV. The CDR3 DNA follows: TGTGCCATCACCGGGGGGAGTACCTACGAGCAGTACGTC.